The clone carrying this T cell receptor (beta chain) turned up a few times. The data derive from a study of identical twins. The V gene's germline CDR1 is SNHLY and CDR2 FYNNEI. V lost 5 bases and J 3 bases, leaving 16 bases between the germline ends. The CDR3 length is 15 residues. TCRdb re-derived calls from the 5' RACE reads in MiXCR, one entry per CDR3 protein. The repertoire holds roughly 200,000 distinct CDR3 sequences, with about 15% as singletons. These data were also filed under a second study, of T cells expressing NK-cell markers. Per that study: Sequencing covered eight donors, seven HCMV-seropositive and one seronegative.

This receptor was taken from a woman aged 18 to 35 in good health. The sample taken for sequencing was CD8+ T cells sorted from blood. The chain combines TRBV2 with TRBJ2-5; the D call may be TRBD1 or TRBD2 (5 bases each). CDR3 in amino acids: CASSYAGTEKETQYF. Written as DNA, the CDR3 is TGTGCCAGCAGTTACGCCGGGACGGAGAAAGAGACCCAGTACTTC.